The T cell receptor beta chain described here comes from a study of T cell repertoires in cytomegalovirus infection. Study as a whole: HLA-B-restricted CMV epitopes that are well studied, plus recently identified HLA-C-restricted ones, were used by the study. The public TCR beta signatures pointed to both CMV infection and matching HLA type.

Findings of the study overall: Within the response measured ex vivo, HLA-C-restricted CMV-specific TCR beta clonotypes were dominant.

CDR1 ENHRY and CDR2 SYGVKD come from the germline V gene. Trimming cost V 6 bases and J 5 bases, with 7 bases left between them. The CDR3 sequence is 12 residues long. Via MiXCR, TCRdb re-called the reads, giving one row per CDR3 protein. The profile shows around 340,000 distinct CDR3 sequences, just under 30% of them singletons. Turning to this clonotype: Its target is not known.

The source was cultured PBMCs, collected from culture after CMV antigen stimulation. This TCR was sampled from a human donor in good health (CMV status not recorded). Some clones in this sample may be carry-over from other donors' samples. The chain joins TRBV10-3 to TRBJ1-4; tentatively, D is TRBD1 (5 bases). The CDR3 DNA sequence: TGTGCCATCAGGGCAGGGAATGAAAAACTGTTTTTT. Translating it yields CAIRAGNEKLFF.